The clone carrying this TCR beta chain was seen a handful of times. Preparing the TCRbeta library involved the use of unique molecular identifiers. MiXCR, applied by TCRdb to the PCR reads, yields one record per CDR3 protein. Here the sample spans some 490,000 distinct CDR3 sequences, around an eighth being singletons. The CDR3 has 12 amino acids. With 5 bases clipped from V and 2 bases from J, the junction kept 2 bases outside the gene matches. Germline CDR1 reads SQVTM; CDR2 reads ANQGSEA. The data were obtained in a study of T-cell reconstitution after alpha-beta-depleted transplantation in children.

This rearrangement joins TRBV29-1 to TRBJ2-7, with 8 bases identical to TRBD2. This receptor was taken from a human donor who donated a stem cell graft to a child with combined immunodeficiency. The input for sequencing was PBMCs from the stem cell graft donor, taken from the stem cell graft. Written as DNA, the CDR3 is TGCAGCGTTAAACTAGCGGCCTACGAGCAGTACTTC. Its protein is CSVKLAAYEQYF.